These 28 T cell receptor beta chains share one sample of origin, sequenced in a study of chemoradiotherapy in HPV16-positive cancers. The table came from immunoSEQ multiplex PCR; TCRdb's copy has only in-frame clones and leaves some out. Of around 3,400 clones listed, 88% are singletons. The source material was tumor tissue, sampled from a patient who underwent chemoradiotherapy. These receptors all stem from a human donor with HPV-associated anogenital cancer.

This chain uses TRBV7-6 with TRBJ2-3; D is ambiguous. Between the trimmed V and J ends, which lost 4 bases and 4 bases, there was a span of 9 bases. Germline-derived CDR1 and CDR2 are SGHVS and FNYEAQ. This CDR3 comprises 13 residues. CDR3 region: CASSSTFSDTQYF. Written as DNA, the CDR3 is TGTGCCAGCAGCTCAACTTTTTCAGATACGCAGTATTTT.

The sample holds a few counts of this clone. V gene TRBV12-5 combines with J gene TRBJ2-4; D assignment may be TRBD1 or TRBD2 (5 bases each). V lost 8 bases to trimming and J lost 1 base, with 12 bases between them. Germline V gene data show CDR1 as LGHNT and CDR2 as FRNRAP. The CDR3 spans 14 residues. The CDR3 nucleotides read TGTGCTAGTACGACGGGGACCGCCAAAAACATTCAGTACTTC. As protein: CASTTGTAKNIQYF.

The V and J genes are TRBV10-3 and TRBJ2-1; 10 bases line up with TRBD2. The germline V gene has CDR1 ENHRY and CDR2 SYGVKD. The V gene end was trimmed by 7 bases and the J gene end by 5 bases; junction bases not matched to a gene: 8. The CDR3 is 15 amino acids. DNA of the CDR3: TGTGCCATCACCTCGAGCGGGAGGGCGGACAATGAGCAGTTCTTC. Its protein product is CAITSSGRADNEQFF.

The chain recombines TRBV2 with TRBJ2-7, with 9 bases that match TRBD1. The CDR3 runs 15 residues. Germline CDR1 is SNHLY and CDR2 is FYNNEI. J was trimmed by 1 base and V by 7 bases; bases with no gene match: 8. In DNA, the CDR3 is TGTGCCAGCAATGTACCGGGACAGGGATCCTACGAGCAGTACTTC. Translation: CASNVPGQGSYEQYF. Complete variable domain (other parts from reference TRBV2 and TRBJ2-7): EPEVTQTPSHQVTQMGQEVILRCVPISNHLYFYWYRQILGQKVEFLVSFYNNEISEKSEIFDDQFSVERPDGSNFTLKIRSTKLEDSAMYFCASNVPGQGSYEQYFGPGTRLTVT.

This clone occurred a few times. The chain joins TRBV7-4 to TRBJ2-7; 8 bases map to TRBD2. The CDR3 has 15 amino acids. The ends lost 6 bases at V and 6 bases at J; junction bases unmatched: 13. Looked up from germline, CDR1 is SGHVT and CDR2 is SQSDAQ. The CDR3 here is CASSTGGGDLGEQYF. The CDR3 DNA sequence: TGTGCCAGCAGTACGGGGGGGGGTGACCTGGGCGAGCAGTACTTC.

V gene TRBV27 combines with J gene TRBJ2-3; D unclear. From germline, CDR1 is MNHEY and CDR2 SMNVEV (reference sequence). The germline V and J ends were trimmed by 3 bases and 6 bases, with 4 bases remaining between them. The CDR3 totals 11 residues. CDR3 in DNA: TGTGCCAGCAGTTTCTTCGATACGCAGTATTTT. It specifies CASSFFDTQYF.

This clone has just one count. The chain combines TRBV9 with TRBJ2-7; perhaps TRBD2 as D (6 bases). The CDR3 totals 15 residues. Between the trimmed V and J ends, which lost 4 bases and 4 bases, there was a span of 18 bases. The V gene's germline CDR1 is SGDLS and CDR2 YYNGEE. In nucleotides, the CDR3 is TGTGCCAGCAGCCCAGAGGCACTAGCAACGTACGAGCAGTACTTC. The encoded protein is CASSPEALATYEQYF.

The CDR3 coding sequence is TGTGCCAGCAGGAGAGGGCTAGCGGGAGTGGTGCGGCAAGAGACCCAGTACTTC. Amino acid sequence: CASRRGLAGVVRQETQYF. This sequence joins TRBV27 and TRBJ2-5, with 10 nucleotides matching TRBD2. The V and J ends lost 6 bases and 2 bases, in that order; junction bases with no gene match: 15. Germline CDR1 reads MNHEY; CDR2 reads SMNVEV (reference sequence). This CDR3 is built from 18 residues.

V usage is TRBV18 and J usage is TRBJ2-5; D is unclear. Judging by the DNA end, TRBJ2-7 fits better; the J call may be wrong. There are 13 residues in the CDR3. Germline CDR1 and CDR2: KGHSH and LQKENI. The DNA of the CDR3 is TGTGCCAGCTCACCACCGGCAGCCCACGAGCAGTACTTC. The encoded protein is CASSPPAAHEQYF.

The CDR3 DNA reads as TGTGCCAGCAGCGTAGGGGGGACTAGCCAGGTCGAGCAGTACTTC. This sequence encodes CASSVGGTSQVEQYF. This chain links TRBV9 with TRBJ2-7; 9 bases match TRBD2. Germline V gene sequence: CDR1 SGDLS, CDR2 YYNGEE. Unmatched junction bases numbered 7, after V lost 0 bases and J lost 6 bases. The CDR3 contains 15 residues.

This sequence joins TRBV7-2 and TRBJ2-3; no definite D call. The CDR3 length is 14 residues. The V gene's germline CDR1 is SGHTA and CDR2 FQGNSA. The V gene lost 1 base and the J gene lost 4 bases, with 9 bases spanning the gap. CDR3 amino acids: CASSLVGRSDTQYF. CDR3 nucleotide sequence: TGTGCCAGCAGCTTAGTAGGCAGATCAGATACGCAGTATTTT.

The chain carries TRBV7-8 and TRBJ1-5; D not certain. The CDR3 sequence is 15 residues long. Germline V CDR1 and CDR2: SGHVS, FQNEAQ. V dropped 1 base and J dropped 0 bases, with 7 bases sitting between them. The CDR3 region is CASSLGLISNQPQHF. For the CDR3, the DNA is TGTGCCAGCAGCTTAGGCCTAATTAGCAATCAGCCCCAGCATTTT.

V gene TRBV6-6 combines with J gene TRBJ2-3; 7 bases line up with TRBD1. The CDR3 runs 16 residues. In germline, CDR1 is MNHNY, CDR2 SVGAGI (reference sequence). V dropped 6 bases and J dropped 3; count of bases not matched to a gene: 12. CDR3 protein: CASRPPPGQKTDTQYF. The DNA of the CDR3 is TGTGCCAGCAGGCCACCTCCGGGACAGAAAACAGATACGCAGTATTTT.

Written as DNA, the CDR3 is TGTGCCAGCAGCTTAGCGGCCGCGGGTCTAGCGGGACAAGGGGAGCTGTTTTTT. Translated: CASSLAAAGLAGQGELFF. The rearrangement joins TRBV7-3 to TRBJ2-2; TRBD2 aligns across 9 bases. Looked up from germline, CDR1 is SGHTA and CDR2 is FQGTGA. The J segment lost 8 bases and the V segment lost 2 bases, leaving 15 bases of the junction unmatched. There are 18 residues in the CDR3.

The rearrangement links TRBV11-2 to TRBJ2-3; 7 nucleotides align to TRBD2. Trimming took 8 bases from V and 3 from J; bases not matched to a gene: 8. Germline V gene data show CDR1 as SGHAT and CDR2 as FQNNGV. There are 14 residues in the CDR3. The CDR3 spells CASDSWGGTDTQYF. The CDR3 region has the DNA TGTGCCAGCGACTCCTGGGGGGGTACAGATACGCAGTATTTT.

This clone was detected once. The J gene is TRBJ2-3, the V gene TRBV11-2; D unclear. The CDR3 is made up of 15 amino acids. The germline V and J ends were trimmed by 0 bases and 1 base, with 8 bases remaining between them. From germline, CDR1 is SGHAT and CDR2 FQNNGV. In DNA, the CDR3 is TGTGCCAGCAGCTTAGATGAACAACGCACAGATACGCAGTATTTT. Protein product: CASSLDEQRTDTQYF.

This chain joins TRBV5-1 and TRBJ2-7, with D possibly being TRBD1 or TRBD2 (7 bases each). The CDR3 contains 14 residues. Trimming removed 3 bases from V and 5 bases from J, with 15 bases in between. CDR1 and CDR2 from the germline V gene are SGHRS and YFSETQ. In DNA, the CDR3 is TGCGCCAGCAGCTCAGGGGGGGTTCGGGACGAGCAGTACTTC. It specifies CASSSGGVRDEQYF.

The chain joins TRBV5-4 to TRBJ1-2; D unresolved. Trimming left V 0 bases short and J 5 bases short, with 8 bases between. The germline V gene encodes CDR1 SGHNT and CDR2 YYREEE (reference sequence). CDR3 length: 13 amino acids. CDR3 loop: CASSLDRGYGYTF. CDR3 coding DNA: TGTGCCAGCAGCTTGGACAGAGGTTATGGCTACACCTTC.

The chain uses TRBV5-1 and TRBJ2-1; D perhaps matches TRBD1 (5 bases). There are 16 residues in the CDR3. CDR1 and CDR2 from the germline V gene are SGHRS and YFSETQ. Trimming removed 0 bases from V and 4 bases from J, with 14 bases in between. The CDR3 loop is CASSLADMGRYNEQFF. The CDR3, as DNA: TGCGCCAGCAGCTTGGCCGACATGGGGCGGTACAATGAGCAGTTCTTC.

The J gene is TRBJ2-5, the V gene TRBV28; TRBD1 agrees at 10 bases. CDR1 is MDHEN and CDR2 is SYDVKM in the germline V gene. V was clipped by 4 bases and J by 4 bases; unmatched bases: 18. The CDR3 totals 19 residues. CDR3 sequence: CASSSDRGRSRGGPETQYF. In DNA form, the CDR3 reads TGTGCCAGCAGTTCCGACAGGGGGCGCAGCCGCGGCGGCCCAGAGACCCAGTACTTC.

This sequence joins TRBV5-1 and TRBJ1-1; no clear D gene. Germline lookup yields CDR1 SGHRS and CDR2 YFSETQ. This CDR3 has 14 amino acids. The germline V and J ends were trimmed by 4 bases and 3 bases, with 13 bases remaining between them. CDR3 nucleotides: TGCGCCAGCAGCCCAGCAGGCTTTTACACTGAAGCTTTCTTT. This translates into CASSPAGFYTEAFF.

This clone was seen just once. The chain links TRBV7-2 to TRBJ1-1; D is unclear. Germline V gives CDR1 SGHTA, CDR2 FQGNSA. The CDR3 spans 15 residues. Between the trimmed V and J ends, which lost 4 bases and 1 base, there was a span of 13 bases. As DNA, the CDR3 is TGTGCCAGCAGCTCCGATTTACGGGCGAACACTGAAGCTTTCTTT. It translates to CASSSDLRANTEAFF.

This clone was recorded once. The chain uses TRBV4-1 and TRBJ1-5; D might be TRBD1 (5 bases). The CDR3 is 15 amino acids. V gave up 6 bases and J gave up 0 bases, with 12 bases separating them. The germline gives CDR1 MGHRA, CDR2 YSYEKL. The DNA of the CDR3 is TGCGCCAGCAGTTTCAGAGGGGCTAGCAATCAGCCCCAGCATTTT. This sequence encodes CASSFRGASNQPQHF.

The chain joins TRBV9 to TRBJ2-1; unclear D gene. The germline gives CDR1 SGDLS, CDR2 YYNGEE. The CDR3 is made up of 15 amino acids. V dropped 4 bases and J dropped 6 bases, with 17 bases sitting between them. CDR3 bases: TGTGCCAGCAGCTCAGCGTCCCAACCTTTCAATGAGCAGTTCTTC. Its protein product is CASSSASQPFNEQFF. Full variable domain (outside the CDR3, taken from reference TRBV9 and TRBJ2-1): DSGVTQTPKHLITATGQRVTLRCSPRSGDLSVYWYQQSLDQGLQFLIQYYNGEERAKGNILERFSAQQFPDLHSELNLSSLELGDSALYFCASSSASQPFNEQFFGPGTRLTVL.

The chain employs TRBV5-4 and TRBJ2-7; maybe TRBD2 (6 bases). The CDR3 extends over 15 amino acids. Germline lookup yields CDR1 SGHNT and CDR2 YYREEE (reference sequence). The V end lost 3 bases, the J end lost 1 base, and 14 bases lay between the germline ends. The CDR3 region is CASSSRDGLSYEQYF. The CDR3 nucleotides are TGTGCCAGCAGCTCCCGGGACGGACTATCCTACGAGCAGTACTTC.

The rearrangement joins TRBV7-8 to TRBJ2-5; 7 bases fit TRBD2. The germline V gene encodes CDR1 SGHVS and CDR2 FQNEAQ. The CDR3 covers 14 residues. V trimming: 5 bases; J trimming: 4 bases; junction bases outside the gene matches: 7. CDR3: CASSPRGTLETQYF. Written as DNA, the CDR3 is TGTGCCAGCAGCCCGCGGGGGACCTTAGAGACCCAGTACTTC.

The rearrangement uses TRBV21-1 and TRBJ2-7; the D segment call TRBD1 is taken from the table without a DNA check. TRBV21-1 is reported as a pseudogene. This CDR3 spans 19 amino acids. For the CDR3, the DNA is TGTGCCAGCAGCAAAGCGCCCTTTAAGACACACAGGGGACCGTGGGAGCAGTACTTC. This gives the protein CASSKAPFKTHRGPWEQYF.

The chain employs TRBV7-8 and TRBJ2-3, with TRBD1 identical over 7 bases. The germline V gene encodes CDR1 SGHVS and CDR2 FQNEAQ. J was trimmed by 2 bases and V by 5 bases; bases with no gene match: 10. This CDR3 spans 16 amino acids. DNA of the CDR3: TGTGCCAGCAGCCAGGCTCGGGGACAGACCACAGATACGCAGTATTTT. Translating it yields CASSQARGQTTDTQYF.